A selection of T cell receptor beta chains follows, all from one sample in a study of T cell changes during pregnancy in multiple sclerosis. Repertoires were generated with immunoSEQ multiplex PCR, while TCRdb's copy carries only in-frame clones and drops some. The sample shows about 40,000 clones, 80% to 90% of them seen only once. The sequences come from peripheral blood, collected in the first trimester of pregnancy. The receptors were sampled from a female donor in good health, enrolled as a control in a pregnancy study. Each CDR3 is given with its conserved first and last residue. The D gene is left open where the match is weak. Clone size is given for some rows only: seen once, a few or many times, or a class if the clone is expanded.

CDR3aa: CASSHGGRVSGELFF
CDR3nt: TGCGCCAGCAGCCATGGTGGTAGAGTATCCGGGGAGCTGTTTTTT
len: 15
abundance: medium-sized
j_gene: TRBJ2-2
d_gene: .
v_gene: TRBV4-3

CDR3aa: CASSPLSTSGSTQYF
CDR3nt: TGTGCCAGCAGCCCCCTTTCGACTAGCGGGAGTACGCAGTATTTT
len: 15
abundance: .
j_gene: TRBJ2-3
d_gene: TRBD2
v_gene: TRBV4-2

CDR3aa: CASSLDRGTIPLHF
CDR3nt: TGTGCCAGCAGTTTAGACAGGGGAACAATTCCCCTCCACTTT
len: 14
abundance: .
j_gene: TRBJ1-6
d_gene: TRBD1
v_gene: TRBV28

CDR3aa: CASSESGVIGGPQHF
CDR3nt: TGTGCCAGCAGTGAATCCGGCGTAATAGGGGGGCCCCAGCATTTT
len: 15
abundance: .
j_gene: TRBJ1-5
d_gene: .
v_gene: TRBV25-1

CDR3aa: CASSEDRGDEQFF
CDR3nt: TGTGCCAGCAGTGAAGACAGGGGAGATGAGCAGTTCTTC
len: 13
abundance: .
j_gene: TRBJ2-1
d_gene: TRBD1
v_gene: TRBV2

CDR3aa: CASTSPWQGGEQYF
CDR3nt: TGTGCCAGCACCTCCCCCTGGCAGGGAGGCGAGCAGTACTTC
len: 14
abundance: .
j_gene: TRBJ2-7
d_gene: .
v_gene: TRBV28

CDR3aa: CASSLPGLAGNEQFF
CDR3nt: TGTGCCAGCAGTTTACCGGGGCTAGCGGGTAATGAGCAGTTCTTC
len: 15
abundance: .
j_gene: TRBJ2-1
d_gene: TRBD2
v_gene: TRBV28

CDR3aa: CASSHRGGLETQYF
CDR3nt: TGTGCCAGCAGCCACCGCGGGGGGCTGGAGACCCAGTACTTC
len: 14
abundance: .
j_gene: TRBJ2-5
d_gene: TRBD2
v_gene: TRBV7-6

CDR3aa: CASSQDLIAGDREQYF
CDR3nt: TGTGCCAGCAGCCAAGATTTGATAGCGGGAGACAGGGAGCAGTACTTC
len: 16
abundance: .
j_gene: TRBJ2-7
d_gene: TRBD2
v_gene: TRBV4-2

CDR3aa: CASSTGTGVTDTQYF
CDR3nt: TGTGCCAGCAGCACCGGGACAGGGGTCACAGATACGCAGTATTTT
len: 15
abundance: .
j_gene: TRBJ2-3
d_gene: TRBD1
v_gene: TRBV2

CDR3aa: CASSPPGLAASDEQYF
CDR3nt: TGTGCCAGCTCACCACCGGGACTAGCGGCCTCTGACGAGCAGTACTTC
len: 16
abundance: .
j_gene: TRBJ2-7
d_gene: TRBD2
v_gene: TRBV18

CDR3aa: CASSEARYSTDTQYF
CDR3nt: TGTGCCAGCAGTGAAGCGCGGTACAGCACAGATACGCAGTATTTT
len: 15
abundance: .
j_gene: TRBJ2-3
d_gene: .
v_gene: TRBV6-1

CDR3aa: CASSVERTGGYSFGYTF
CDR3nt: TGTGCCAGCAGCGTAGAGCGGACAGGGGGCTACTCTTTTGGCTACACCTTC
len: 17
abundance: .
j_gene: TRBJ1-2
d_gene: TRBD1
v_gene: TRBV9

CDR3aa: CASSRTVGELFF
CDR3nt: TGCGCCAGCAGCCGGACAGTCGGGGAGCTGTTTTTT
len: 12
abundance: .
j_gene: TRBJ2-2
d_gene: .
v_gene: TRBV5-1

CDR3aa: CASTQTGYGYTF
CDR3nt: TGTGCCAGCACCCAAACGGGCTATGGCTACACCTTC
len: 12
abundance: .
j_gene: TRBJ1-2
d_gene: .
v_gene: TRBV6-5

CDR3aa: CASSLRDRDGVTGELFF
CDR3nt: TGTGCCAGCAGCTTACGAGACAGGGATGGGGTCACCGGGGAGCTGTTTTTT
len: 17
abundance: .
j_gene: TRBJ2-2
d_gene: TRBD1
v_gene: TRBV7-3

CDR3aa: CASSPPDRGYEQYF
CDR3nt: TGTGCCAGCAGCCCCCCGGACAGGGGTTACGAGCAGTACTTC
len: 14
abundance: .
j_gene: TRBJ2-7
d_gene: TRBD1
v_gene: TRBV7-9

CDR3aa: CASRRDRTVNTEAFF
CDR3nt: TGCGCCAGCAGGAGGGACAGGACAGTGAACACTGAAGCTTTCTTT
len: 15
abundance: .
j_gene: TRBJ1-1
d_gene: TRBD1
v_gene: TRBV10-2

CDR3aa: CASRGGARGNTIYF
CDR3nt: TGTGCCAGCAGAGGGGGGGCGCGGGGAAACACCATATATTTT
len: 14
abundance: .
j_gene: TRBJ1-3
d_gene: .
v_gene: TRBV28

CDR3aa: CASSPLTGVAGTNNEQFF
CDR3nt: TGTGCCAGCTCACCACTCACGGGGGTAGCGGGGACCAACAATGAGCAGTTCTTC
len: 18
abundance: .
j_gene: TRBJ2-1
d_gene: TRBD2
v_gene: TRBV18

CDR3aa: CASSTGQGGEKLFF
CDR3nt: TGTGCCAGCAGTACGGGACAGGGTGGTGAAAAACTGTTTTTT
len: 14
abundance: .
j_gene: TRBJ1-4
d_gene: TRBD1
v_gene: TRBV6-1

CDR3aa: CASSLSTGSYEQYF
CDR3nt: TGTGCCAGCAGTTTATCGACAGGCTCCTACGAGCAGTACTTC
len: 14
abundance: .
j_gene: TRBJ2-7
d_gene: .
v_gene: TRBV27

CDR3aa: CASSPPVLAGDTQYF
CDR3nt: TGTGCCAGTAGTCCTCCCGTACTAGCGGGAGATACGCAGTATTTT
len: 15
abundance: .
j_gene: TRBJ2-3
d_gene: TRBD2
v_gene: TRBV19

CDR3aa: CASSSRTAQETQYF
CDR3nt: TGTGCCAGCAGCTCCAGGACAGCCCAAGAGACCCAGTACTTC
len: 14
abundance: .
j_gene: TRBJ2-5
d_gene: .
v_gene: TRBV13

CDR3aa: CASGWSEGNTEAFF
CDR3nt: TGTGCTAGTGGTTGGTCCGAGGGGAACACTGAAGCTTTCTTT
len: 14
abundance: few
j_gene: TRBJ1-1
d_gene: .
v_gene: TRBV12-5

CDR3aa: CASSLREGGTEAFF
CDR3nt: TGCGCCAGCAGCCTGCGGGAGGGGGGAACTGAAGCTTTCTTT
len: 14
abundance: .
j_gene: TRBJ1-1
d_gene: .
v_gene: TRBV4-1

CDR3aa: CASSERGGEDTQYF
CDR3nt: TGTGCCAGCAGTGAAAGGGGCGGGGAAGATACGCAGTATTTT
len: 14
abundance: .
j_gene: TRBJ2-3
d_gene: .
v_gene: TRBV6-4

CDR3aa: CASSQTGLNTGELFF
CDR3nt: TGTGCCAGCAGCCAGACAGGGCTGAACACCGGGGAGCTGTTTTTT
len: 15
abundance: .
j_gene: TRBJ2-2
d_gene: TRBD1
v_gene: TRBV7-2

CDR3aa: CASSRGLAGGPETQYF
CDR3nt: TGTGCCAGCAGCCGCGGTCTAGCGGGAGGCCCTGAGACCCAGTACTTC
len: 16
abundance: .
j_gene: TRBJ2-5
d_gene: TRBD2
v_gene: TRBV11-1

CDR3aa: CASSLDRGDTEAFF
CDR3nt: TGCGCCAGCAGCCTGGACAGGGGGGATACTGAAGCTTTCTTT
len: 14
abundance: .
j_gene: TRBJ1-1
d_gene: TRBD1
v_gene: TRBV5-1

CDR3aa: CASSISGGATDTQYF
CDR3nt: TGTGCCAGCAGTATAAGCGGGGGAGCGACAGATACGCAGTATTTT
len: 15
abundance: .
j_gene: TRBJ2-3
d_gene: TRBD2
v_gene: TRBV6-4

CDR3aa: CSALGTAGNTMYF
CDR3nt: TGCAGCGCCCTCGGGACAGCTGGAAACACCATGTATTTT
len: 13
abundance: .
j_gene: TRBJ1-3
d_gene: TRBD1
v_gene: TRBV29-1

CDR3aa: CASSPTLAVTYNEQFF
CDR3nt: TGTGCCAGCAGCCCGACCCTAGCGGTTACCTACAATGAGCAGTTCTTC
len: 16
abundance: .
j_gene: TRBJ2-1
d_gene: TRBD2
v_gene: TRBV7-3

CDR3aa: CASSFRWSEGGTDTQYF
CDR3nt: TGTGCCAGCAGCTTCCGATGGTCGGAAGGGGGCACAGATACGCAGTATTTT
len: 17
abundance: medium-sized
j_gene: TRBJ2-3
d_gene: .
v_gene: TRBV7-2

CDR3aa: CASSERRQGGAGYTF
CDR3nt: TGTGCCAGCAGTGAACGTAGACAGGGGGGCGCTGGCTACACCTTC
len: 15
abundance: .
j_gene: TRBJ1-2
d_gene: TRBD1
v_gene: TRBV2

CDR3aa: CASSPTTEGGETQYF
CDR3nt: TGTGCCAGCAGTCCTACAACAGAAGGCGGGGAGACCCAGTACTTC
len: 15
abundance: few
j_gene: TRBJ2-5
d_gene: .
v_gene: TRBV6-4

CDR3aa: CAISPGTGGPGELFF
CDR3nt: TGTGCCATCAGCCCCGGGACAGGGGGCCCCGGGGAGCTGTTTTTT
len: 15
abundance: .
j_gene: TRBJ2-2
d_gene: TRBD1
v_gene: TRBV10-3

CDR3aa: CASSQKSGVSSYNEQFF
CDR3nt: TGCGCCAGCAGCCAAAAGAGCGGAGTAAGCTCCTACAATGAGCAGTTCTTC
len: 17
abundance: .
j_gene: TRBJ2-1
d_gene: .
v_gene: TRBV4-1

CDR3aa: CASSARGYNSPLHF
CDR3nt: TGTGCCAGCAGTGCCCGCGGGTATAATTCACCCCTCCACTTT
len: 14
abundance: .
j_gene: TRBJ1-6
d_gene: .
v_gene: TRBV2

CDR3aa: CASSQSLRVNQPQHF
CDR3nt: TGTGCCAGCAGCCAATCTCTCAGGGTCAATCAGCCCCAGCATTTT
len: 15
abundance: .
j_gene: TRBJ1-5
d_gene: .
v_gene: TRBV16

CDR3aa: CASSARGDGYNEQFF
CDR3nt: TGTGCCAGCAGTGCCCGCGGGGACGGGTACAATGAGCAGTTCTTC
len: 15
abundance: .
j_gene: TRBJ2-1
d_gene: .
v_gene: TRBV28

CDR3aa: CASSLEGALTDTQYF
CDR3nt: TGTGCCAGCAGCTTAGAGGGGGCCCTCACAGATACGCAGTATTTT
len: 15
abundance: .
j_gene: TRBJ2-3
d_gene: TRBD1
v_gene: TRBV5-6

CDR3aa: CASSGLTANTEAFF
CDR3nt: TGTGCCAGCAGCGGTCTTACAGCGAACACTGAAGCTTTCTTT
len: 14
abundance: .
j_gene: TRBJ1-1
d_gene: .
v_gene: TRBV7-9

CDR3aa: CASSTRTARSDYGYTF
CDR3nt: TGTGCCAGCAGTACTCGGACAGCCCGTTCCGATTATGGCTACACCTTC
len: 16
abundance: .
j_gene: TRBJ1-2
d_gene: .
v_gene: TRBV6-6